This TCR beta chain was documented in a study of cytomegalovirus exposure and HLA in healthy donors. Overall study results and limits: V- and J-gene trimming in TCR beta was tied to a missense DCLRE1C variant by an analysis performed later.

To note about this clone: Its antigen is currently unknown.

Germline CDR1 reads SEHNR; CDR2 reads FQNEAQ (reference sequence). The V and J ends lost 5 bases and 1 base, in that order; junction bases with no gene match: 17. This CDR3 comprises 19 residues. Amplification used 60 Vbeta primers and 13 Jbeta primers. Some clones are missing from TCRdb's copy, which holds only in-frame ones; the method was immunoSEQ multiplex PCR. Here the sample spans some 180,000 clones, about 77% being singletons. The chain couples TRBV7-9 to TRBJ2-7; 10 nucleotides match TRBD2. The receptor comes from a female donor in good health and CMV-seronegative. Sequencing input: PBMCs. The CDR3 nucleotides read TGTGCCAGCAGCATTTTCGGCACGGCTAGCGGGAGACAGTCCTACGAGCAGTACTTC. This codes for CASSIFGTASGRQSYEQYF. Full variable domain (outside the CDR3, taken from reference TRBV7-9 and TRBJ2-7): DTGVSQNPRHKITKRGQNVTFRCDPISEHNRLYWYRQTLGQGPEFLTYFQNEAQLEKSRLLSDRFSAERPKGSFSTLEIQRTEQGDSAMYLCASSIFGTASGRQSYEQYFGPGTRLTVT.